The 31 T cell receptor beta chains in this list originate from one sample, sequenced in a study of blood T cell repertoires in COVID-19. Libraries were prepared by immunoSEQ multiplex PCR; TCRdb keeps only in-frame clonotypes and omits some of them. The profile covers about 330,000 clones, with roughly 90% appearing a single time and approximately 4% taken by the ten largest. Material for sequencing was peripheral blood. Source of these receptors: a woman in her forties or fifties with active or convalescent COVID-19.

The chain couples TRBV11-3 to TRBJ2-1, with D tentatively TRBD2 (5 bases). CDR3 length: 13 amino acids. Germline V CDR1 and CDR2: SGHNT, YENEEA. The V gene lost 5 bases and the J gene lost 10 bases, with 15 bases spanning the gap. DNA for the CDR3: TGTGCCAGCAGCCCCTCCCGAGCGGAAGAGCAGTTCTTC. Translated: CASSPSRAEEQFF.

The V and J genes are TRBV7-9 and TRBJ2-2, with TRBD2 matching 7 bases. This CDR3 contains 16 residues. J was trimmed by 6 bases and V by 5 bases; bases with no gene match: 12. Germline V lookup: CDR1 SEHNR, CDR2 FQNEAQ (reference sequence). CDR3 DNA: TGTGCCAGCAGCCCGTGGGGAGGGCGAGGTTCCGGGGAGCTGTTTTTT. Translating gives CASSPWGGRGSGELFF.

V gene TRBV19 combines with J gene TRBJ2-6; tentative D call: TRBD1 (6 bases). CDR1 LNHDA and CDR2 SQIVND come from the germline V gene (reference sequence). The CDR3 spans 16 residues. Trimming removed 6 bases from V and 1 base from J, with 13 bases in between. In DNA form, the CDR3 reads TGTGCCAGTAGATTGGACAGACCTTCTGGGGCCAACGTCCTGACTTTC. This translates into CASRLDRPSGANVLTF.

V is TRBV16 and J is TRBJ1-1; TRBD1 is a possible D gene (5 bases). Germline V lookup: CDR1 KGHSY, CDR2 FQNENV. The CDR3 covers 11 residues. V shed 4 bases and J shed 13 bases, with 13 bases lying between them. CDR3 protein: CASSLGLRGFF. CDR3 sequence (DNA): TGTGCCAGCAGCCTGGGCCTTAGGGGTTTCTTT.

V and J are TRBV19 and TRBJ1-4, with TRBD1 matching 7 bases. The CDR3 runs 15 residues. The J segment lost 6 bases and the V segment lost 3 bases, leaving 7 bases of the junction unmatched. The germline gives CDR1 LNHDA, CDR2 SQIVND (reference sequence). This CDR3 is CASSIGTEIHEKLFF. CDR3 nucleotide sequence: TGTGCCAGTAGTATTGGGACAGAGATACATGAAAAACTGTTTTTT.

This clone was detected only once. The gene calls are TRBV6-7 and TRBJ1-1; 7 bases are a match to TRBD1. TRBV6-7 is an ORF, and what it does is uncertain. This CDR3 spans 16 amino acids. The V and J ends lost 2 bases and 2 bases, in that order; junction bases with no gene match: 8. The CDR3 loop is CASSYPRQGSNTEAFF. Written as DNA, the CDR3 is TGTGCCAGCAGTTACCCCAGACAGGGTTCTAACACTGAAGCTTTCTTT.

The chain combines TRBV24-1 with TRBJ1-2; 12 bases match TRBD1. CDR3 size: 15 residues. The germline V gene encodes CDR1 KGHDR and CDR2 SFDVKD. V was pared by 4 bases and J by 4 bases, with 3 bases of the junction left unmatched. The CDR3 region has the DNA TGTGCCACCAGTGACGGGACAGGGGGCCTCTATGGCTACACCTTC. Protein sequence: CATSDGTGGLYGYTF.

The genes are TRBV11-3 and TRBJ1-1, with 8 nucleotides matching TRBD1. CDR3 size: 12 residues. V lost 4 bases to trimming and J lost 8 bases; unmatched junction nucleotides: 3. Per germline, CDR1 SGHNT and CDR2 YENEEA. The CDR3 region has the DNA TGTGCCAGCAGCTCAGGACAGGGAGAAGCTTTCTTT. Translation gives CASSSGQGEAFF. Supplemented by reference TRBV11-3 and TRBJ1-1, the full variable domain reads EAGVVQSPRYKIIEKKQPVAFWCNPISGHNTLYWYLQNLGQGPELLIRYENEEAVDDSQLPKDRFSAERLKGVDSTLKIQPAELGDSAVYLCASSSGQGEAFFGQGTRLTVV.

A word on this clone: Other DNA sequences within the sample encode an identical CDR3. This chain links TRBV7-3 with TRBJ2-1, with D possibly TRBD2 on 6 matching bases. The CDR3 totals 13 residues. V lost 1 base to trimming and J lost 5 bases, with 6 bases between them. Germline CDR1 and CDR2: SGHTA and FQGTGA. In nucleotides, the CDR3 is TGTGCCAGCAGCTTAAGCGGGGACAATGAGCAGTTCTTC. Protein: CASSLSGDNEQFF.

This rearrangement joins TRBV4-2 to TRBJ1-1; TRBD1 matches at 10 bases. The junction had 14 bases not matched to a gene; V was cut back by 2 bases and J by 5 bases. The CDR3 has 18 amino acids. CDR1 is LGHNA and CDR2 is YNFKEQ in the germline V gene. CDR3 DNA: TGTGCCAGCAGCCAAAGACAGGGGGCCCCAAGGGGTCAAACTGAAGCTTTCTTT. Its protein is CASSQRQGAPRGQTEAFF.

The chain has TRBV11-2 and TRBJ1-5; TRBD1 aligns across 8 bases. CDR3 length: 15 amino acids. With V trimmed by 3 bases and J by 3 bases, 4 bases remained unmatched. Germline CDR1 and CDR2: SGHAT and FQNNGV. The CDR3 loop is CASSLAGGYNQPQHF. The CDR3 DNA reads as TGTGCCAGCAGCTTGGCAGGGGGCTACAATCAGCCCCAGCATTTT.

The chain is built from TRBV6-2 or TRBV6-3 and TRBJ1-2, with 9 bases lining up with TRBD1. Germline CDR1 is MNHEY and CDR2 is SVGEGT. The CDR3 is 14 residues long. V dropped 5 bases and J dropped 0; count of bases not matched to a gene: 1. The CDR3 is CASSRDRANYGYTF. In DNA, the CDR3 is TGTGCCAGCAGTCGGGACAGGGCTAACTATGGCTACACCTTC.

CDR3 DNA: TGTGCCAGCAGTTTCTCGAGACTAGTAGGCAATGAGCAGTTCTTC. It codes for CASSFSRLVGNEQFF. The chain has TRBV28 and TRBJ2-1; possibly TRBD2 for D (6 bases). The CDR3 spans 15 residues. Trimming removed 3 bases from V and 6 bases from J, with 15 bases in between. Germline lookup yields CDR1 MDHEN and CDR2 SYDVKM.

The chain links TRBV6-2 or TRBV6-3 to TRBJ2-7; 10 bases are a match to TRBD1. V trimming: 5 bases; J trimming: 6 bases; junction bases outside the gene matches: 13. Germline values: CDR1 MNHEY, CDR2 SVGEGT. The CDR3 length is 16 residues. The CDR3 nucleotides read TGTGCCAGCAGTGACGACAGGGGGCGCGGATTATCCGAGCAGTACTTC. This codes for CASSDDRGRGLSEQYF.

CDR3 amino acids: CASTSTGNQPQHF. The CDR3 DNA sequence: TGTGCCAGCACCTCGACAGGGAACCAGCCCCAGCATTTT. This chain connects TRBV12-3 or TRBV12-4 to TRBJ1-5; the match to TRBD1 covers 7 bases. After removal of 7 bases from V and 7 bases from J, the junction contained 7 bases not matched to a gene. The CDR3 sequence is 13 residues long.

This clone was recorded only once. The chain uses TRBV5-1 and TRBJ1-2, with a weak D call TRBD1 (5 bases). V was clipped by 4 bases and J by 4 bases, with 14 bases between them. CDR3 length: 14 residues. In germline, CDR1 is SGHRS, CDR2 YFSETQ. The CDR3 is CASSPDGGGYGYTF. The CDR3 coding sequence is TGCGCCAGCAGCCCTGATGGGGGGGGCTATGGCTACACCTTC.

The rearrangement joins TRBV7-2 to TRBJ1-2; D may be TRBD1 (5 bases). The CDR3 has 14 residues. Per germline, CDR1 SGHTA and CDR2 FQGNSA. Deletions cut 1 base from V and 2 bases from J, with 8 bases between. The CDR3 loop reads CASSLDRQNYGYTF. The DNA for the CDR3 is TGTGCCAGCAGCTTAGATCGACAGAACTATGGCTACACCTTC. Filled out from reference TRBV7-2 and TRBJ1-2, the complete variable domain reads GAGVSQSPSNKVTEKGKDVELRCDPISGHTALYWYRQSLGQGLEFLIYFQGNSAPDKSGLPSDRFSAERTGGSVSTLTIQRTQQEDSAVYLCASSLDRQNYGYTFGSGTRLTVV.

V usage is TRBV30 and J usage is TRBJ1-6; 8 nucleotides agree with TRBD1. The V segment lost 0 bases and the J segment 14 bases; nucleotides outside the gene matches: 6. Germline V gene lookup returns CDR1 GTSNPN and CDR2 SVGIG (reference sequence). The CDR3 totals 13 residues. DNA of the CDR3: TGTGCCTGGAGTGTAGGACAGGGTCCGACCCTCCACTTT. Its protein is CAWSVGQGPTLHF.

V gene TRBV7-9 combines with J gene TRBJ2-3; D gene unclear. Germline CDR1 SEHNR, CDR2 FQNEAQ (reference sequence). V shed 5 bases and J shed 3 bases, with 6 bases lying between them. The CDR3 is 12 residues long. The CDR3 region has the DNA TGTGCCAGCAGCCCCATTACAGATACGCAGTATTTT. This gives the protein CASSPITDTQYF.

The V and J genes are TRBV3-1 (or the pseudogene TRBV3-2) and TRBJ2-7, with 8 positions matching TRBD2. The CDR3 has 16 amino acids. Germline CDR1 and CDR2: LGHDT and YNNKEL (reference sequence). V shed 1 base and J 0 bases; nucleotides not matched to a gene: 5. CDR3 amino acids: CASSQVLRGDSYEQYF. The CDR3 nucleotides are TGTGCCAGCAGCCAAGTTCTGCGGGGGGACTCCTACGAGCAGTACTTC.

The CDR3 DNA is TGTGCCAGCAGCTTGGTAGGGGGAACGGGCGGGGAGCTGTTTTTT. Translating gives CASSLVGGTGGELFF. V gene TRBV5-4 combines with J gene TRBJ2-2, with a tentative D call TRBD1 (6 bases). V was trimmed by 0 bases and J by 7 bases, leaving 13 bases between them. The CDR3 length is 15 residues. Germline V CDR1 and CDR2: SGHNT, YYREEE (reference sequence).

The chain couples TRBV5-6 to TRBJ1-2; 7 positions agree with TRBD1. J lost 4 bases, V lost 4 bases, and 7 bases had no gene match. This CDR3 has 14 residues. Germline lookup yields CDR1 SGHDT and CDR2 YYEEEE. Here the CDR3 DNA reads TGTGCCAGCAGCACCCAGGACAGGCGCTATGGCTACACCTTC. Translating it yields CASSTQDRRYGYTF.

V gene TRBV6-2 or TRBV6-3 combines with J gene TRBJ2-1, with 9 bases identical to TRBD2. CDR1 is MNHEY and CDR2 is SVGEGT in the germline V gene. The V segment lost 5 bases and the J segment 9 bases; nucleotides outside the gene matches: 11. This CDR3 is 15 amino acids long. The CDR3 loop is CASSKHSGSGVEQFF. Written as DNA, the CDR3 is TGTGCCAGCAGTAAACATAGCGGGAGCGGTGTTGAGCAGTTCTTC.

This CDR3 reads CAWSSQHLFNEKLFF. The CDR3 region has the DNA TGTGCCTGGAGTTCGCAACATCTTTTTAATGAAAAACTGTTTTTT. V and J are TRBV30 and TRBJ1-4; no clear D gene. V dropped 2 bases and J dropped 4 bases, with 14 bases sitting between them. Looked up from germline, CDR1 is GTSNPN and CDR2 is SVGIG (reference sequence). The CDR3 loop spans 15 amino acids.

The CDR3 sequence: CASPSEEGQGVYSNQPQHF. In DNA form, the CDR3 reads TGCGCCAGCCCATCCGAGGAGGGACAGGGGGTTTATAGCAATCAGCCCCAGCATTTT. J is TRBJ1-5 and V is TRBV5-1; 11 bases agree with TRBD1. This CDR3 region has 19 residues. V trimming: 7 bases; J trimming: 0 bases; junction bases outside the gene matches: 15. CDR1 and CDR2 from the germline V gene are SGHRS and YFSETQ.

The chain couples TRBV2 to TRBJ1-6; D is unclear. Trimming left V 2 bases short and J 7 bases short, with 12 bases between. The CDR3 contains 15 residues. CDR1 is SNHLY, CDR2 FYNNEI, per germline. The CDR3 nucleotides are TGTGCCAGCAGTGAAACGAGGGCGTGGAATTCACCCCTCCACTTT. Translated, it gives CASSETRAWNSPLHF.

CDR3 amino acids: CSVEVKRQGETQYF. For the CDR3, the DNA is TGCAGCGTTGAAGTGAAGCGACAGGGAGAGACCCAGTACTTC. This sequence joins TRBV29-1 and TRBJ2-5; 7 nucleotides agree with TRBD1. This CDR3 comprises 14 residues. V gave up 1 base and J gave up 4 bases; unmatched junction bases: 6. CDR1 is SQVTM, CDR2 ANQGSEA, per germline.

The J gene is TRBJ1-1, the V gene TRBV6-5; D might be TRBD1 (5 bases). V lost 5 bases and J 4 bases, leaving 14 bases between the germline ends. This CDR3 region has 14 residues. Germline CDR1 MNHEY, CDR2 SVGAGI. The CDR3 reads CASSPAGGGTEAFF. CDR3 nucleotide sequence: TGTGCCAGCAGTCCAGCTGGGGGAGGCACTGAAGCTTTCTTT.

The chain recombines TRBV6-1 with TRBJ1-2, with D uncertain. Trimming cost V 2 bases and J 4 bases, with 8 bases left between them. Per germline, CDR1 MNHNS and CDR2 SASEGT. The CDR3 is made up of 13 amino acids. The CDR3 region is CASSEQEAYGYTF. In DNA form, the CDR3 reads TGTGCCAGCAGTGAACAGGAAGCCTATGGCTACACCTTC.

CDR3 DNA sequence: TGTGCCTGGGGGAGCGGTCTAGCGGGAGCTGCCGGGGAGCTGTTTTTT. This sequence encodes CAWGSGLAGAAGELFF. The V and J genes are TRBV30 and TRBJ2-2; 10 bases are shared with TRBD2. V lost 5 bases and J lost 6; bases outside the gene matches: 12. This CDR3 region has 16 residues. From germline, CDR1 is GTSNPN and CDR2 SVGIG (reference sequence).

The V call is TRBV4-1, the J call TRBJ2-1; D possibly corresponds to TRBD1 (5 bases). The length of the CDR3 is 14 residues. Trimming stripped 4 bases from V and 9 bases from J, with 16 bases between. Germline V lookup: CDR1 MGHRA, CDR2 YSYEKL. CDR3 bases: TGCGCCAGCAGCCCCCGATTAGGGGTGGCTGAGCAGTTCTTC. It yields the protein CASSPRLGVAEQFF.